A selection of T cell receptor beta chains follows, all from one sample in a study of cytomegalovirus exposure and HLA in healthy donors. Profiled with immunoSEQ multiplex PCR; TCRdb holds only in-frame clones, not every one. The sample has 210,000 or so clones; about 79% are singletons. The sequenced sample was PBMCs. Source of these receptors: a man between 18 and 29 years old in good health and CMV-seronegative. Each CDR3 is given without its conserved first and last residue. Fields, in order: J gene, V gene, CDR3 protein.

J: TRBJ2-7; V: TRBV29-1; CDR3: SAVLAGESGSYEQY
J: TRBJ1-5; V: TRBV6-1; CDR3: ASSEAGTLNQPQH
J: TRBJ1-2; V: TRBV5-6; CDR3: ASSGWGGALQDCA
J: TRBJ2-3; V: TRBV6-6; CDR3: VTLVGGAPDTQY
J: TRBJ2-3; V: TRBV9; CDR3: ASSLFGNDGGDTQY
J: TRBJ1-4; V: TRBV5-5; CDR3: ASSLVADRGLGEKLF
J: TRBJ1-4; V: TRBV10-2; CDR3: ASGGTGLEKLF
J: TRBJ2-5; V: TRBV4-2; CDR3: ASSQEERGLVQETQY
J: TRBJ1-2; V: TRBV18; CDR3: ASSPFEGANGYT
J: TRBJ1-1; V: TRBV10-3; CDR3: ATYTGNTEAF
J: TRBJ2-5; V: TRBV4-3; CDR3: ASSQDFSGAETQY
J: TRBJ1-1; V: TRBV4-3; CDR3: ASSGAVLNTEAF
J: TRBJ1-2; V: TRBV28; CDR3: ASSSQTLGRRGGMGGYT
J: TRBJ1-5; V: TRBV30; CDR3: AWSSGTGGGYSNQPQH
J: TRBJ2-3; V: TRBV5-8; CDR3: ASSLDDRGNTQY
J: TRBJ2-3; V: TRBV11-1; CDR3: ASSFEGTDTDTQY
J: TRBJ1-2; V: TRBV15; CDR3: ATSRDAGLRNYGYT
J: TRBJ1-4; V: TRBV11-1; CDR3: ASSLDSPNEKLF
J: TRBJ1-1; V: TRBV30; CDR3: AWTRGTEAF
J: TRBJ1-4; V: TRBV4-3; CDR3: ASSPDRGFEKLF
J: TRBJ2-3; V: TRBV2; CDR3: ASRLRGEEDTQY
J: TRBJ2-1; V: TRBV13; CDR3: ASSSTRLRGRSDNEQF
J: TRBJ2-7; V: TRBV4-2; CDR3: ASSPDRGRNEQY
J: TRBJ1-1; V: TRBV7-9; CDR3: ASSYGGTNTEAF
J: TRBJ2-2; V: TRBV5-1; CDR3: ASSIIGGNTGELF